The clone carrying this TCR beta chain has at least ten counts. Its antigen is unidentified. The team produced cDNA through 5'RACE using 10-nucleotide random UMIs. Using its own MiXCR run on the 5' RACE reads, TCRdb lists one record per CDR3 protein. The sample carries tens of thousands of distinct CDR3 sequences, nearly 6% recorded once. The data originate from a study of neurological immune-mediated disorders. Sample time point: longitudinal time-point 2. The trim removed 5 bases at V and 5 bases at J, leaving 9 bases unmatched. The CDR3 is 15 amino acids. Findings and limits, study-wide: Expanded clones shared no CDR3 amino acid sequences across subjects, suggesting private repertoires in all groups. When the repertoires were sorted by phylogenetic grouping, those of 18 of 34 multiple sclerosis patients ended up in one related-CDR3 cluster, a possible signature.

This clonotype originated in a woman aged 55-70 years with multiple sclerosis. Sequencing was carried out using PBMCs. The chain recombines TRBV12-3 or TRBV12-4 with TRBJ1-5; 7 positions match TRBD1. CDR3 in amino acids: CASSDHRGGDQPQHF. CDR3 nucleotide sequence: TGTGCCAGCAGTGACCACAGGGGTGGCGATCAGCCCCAGCATTTT.